This T cell receptor beta chain was documented in a study of cytomegalovirus exposure and HLA in healthy donors. There are 15 residues in the CDR3. Germline values: CDR1 SGHVS, CDR2 FQNEAQ. Between the trimmed V and J ends, which lost 2 bases and 3 bases, there was a span of 11 bases. Primers for the PCR totalled 60 Vbeta and 13 Jbeta. The repertoire was sequenced with immunoSEQ multiplex PCR; TCRdb's copy has only in-frame clones and lacks some. The table includes about 190,000 clones, 81% detected once. This clone was seen a few times. Its specificity is unknown. Study-wide results and limits: Among the CMV-associated chains, a few were confirmed in vitro as specific for CMV antigens. Versus the roughly 670-donor mean, an Asian-associated ancestry cluster reportedly showed fewer N-insertions in a later analysis. Most of the TCR beta V segments (in an earlier analysis) were productive either about 90% or about 30% of the time.

This sequence originates from a man between 18 and 29 years old in good health and CMV-seronegative. Sequencing was done on a sample of PBMCs. The rearrangement uses TRBV7-8 and TRBJ2-1; the D gene is possibly TRBD2 (5 bases). The CDR3 spells CASSLIRDLYNEQFF. CDR3 DNA sequence: TGTGCCAGCAGCTTAATACGGGATCTCTACAATGAGCAGTTCTTC.